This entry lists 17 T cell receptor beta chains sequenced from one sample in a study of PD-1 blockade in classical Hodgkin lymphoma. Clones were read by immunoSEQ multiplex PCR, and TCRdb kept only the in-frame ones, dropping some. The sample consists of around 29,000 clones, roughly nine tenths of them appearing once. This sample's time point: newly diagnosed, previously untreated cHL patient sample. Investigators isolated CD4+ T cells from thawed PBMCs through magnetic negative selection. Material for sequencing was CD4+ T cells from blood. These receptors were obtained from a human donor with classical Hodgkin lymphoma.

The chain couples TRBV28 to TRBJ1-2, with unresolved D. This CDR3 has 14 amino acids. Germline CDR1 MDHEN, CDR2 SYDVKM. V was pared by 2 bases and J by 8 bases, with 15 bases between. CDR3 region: CASSLRGRLGGYTF. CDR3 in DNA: TGTGCCAGCAGTTTACGCGGCAGGCTGGGGGGCTACACCTTC.

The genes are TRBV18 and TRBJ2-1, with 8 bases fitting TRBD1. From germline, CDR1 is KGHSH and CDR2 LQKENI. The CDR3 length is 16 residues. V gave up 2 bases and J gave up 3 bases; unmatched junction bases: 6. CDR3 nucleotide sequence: TGTGCCAGCTCACCATATTTACAGGGGGACTACAATGAGCAGTTCTTC. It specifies CASSPYLQGDYNEQFF.

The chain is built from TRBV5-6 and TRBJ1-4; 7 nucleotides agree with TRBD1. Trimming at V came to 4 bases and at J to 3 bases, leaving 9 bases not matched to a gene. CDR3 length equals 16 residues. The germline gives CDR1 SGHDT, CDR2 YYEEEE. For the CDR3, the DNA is TGTGCCAGCAGCCGAATCCCGGGACAGCCTAATGAAAAACTGTTTTTT. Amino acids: CASSRIPGQPNEKLFF.

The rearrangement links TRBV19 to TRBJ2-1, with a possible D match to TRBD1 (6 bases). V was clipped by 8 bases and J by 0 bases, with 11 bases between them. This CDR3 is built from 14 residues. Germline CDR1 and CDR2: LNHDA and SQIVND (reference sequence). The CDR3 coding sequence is TGTGCCAGTTCGACAGGTAGCTCCTACAATGAGCAGTTCTTC. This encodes CASSTGSSYNEQFF.

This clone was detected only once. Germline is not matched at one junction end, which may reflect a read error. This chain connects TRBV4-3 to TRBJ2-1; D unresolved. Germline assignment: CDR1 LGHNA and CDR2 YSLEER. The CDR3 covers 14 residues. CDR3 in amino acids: CASSQVESFNEQFF. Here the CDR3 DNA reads TGCGCCAGCAGCCAAGTTGAGTCCTTCAATGAGCAGTTCTTC.

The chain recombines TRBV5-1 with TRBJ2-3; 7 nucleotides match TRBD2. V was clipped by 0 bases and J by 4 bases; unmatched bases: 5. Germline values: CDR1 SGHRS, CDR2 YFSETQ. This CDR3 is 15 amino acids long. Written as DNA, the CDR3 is TGCGCCAGCAGCTTGGTGGGCGGGAGCGCAGATACGCAGTATTTT. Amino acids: CASSLVGGSADTQYF.

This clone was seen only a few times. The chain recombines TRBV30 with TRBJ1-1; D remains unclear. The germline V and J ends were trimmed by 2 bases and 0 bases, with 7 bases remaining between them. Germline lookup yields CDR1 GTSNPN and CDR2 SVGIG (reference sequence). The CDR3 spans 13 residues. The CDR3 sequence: CAWSPGLNTEAFF. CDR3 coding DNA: TGTGCCTGGAGTCCCGGACTGAACACTGAAGCTTTCTTT.

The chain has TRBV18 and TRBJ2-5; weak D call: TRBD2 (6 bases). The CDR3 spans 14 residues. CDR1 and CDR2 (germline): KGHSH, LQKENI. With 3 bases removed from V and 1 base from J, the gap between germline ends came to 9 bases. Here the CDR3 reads CASSPREGQETQYF. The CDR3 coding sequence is TGTGCCAGCTCACCGCGGGAAGGCCAAGAGACCCAGTACTTC.

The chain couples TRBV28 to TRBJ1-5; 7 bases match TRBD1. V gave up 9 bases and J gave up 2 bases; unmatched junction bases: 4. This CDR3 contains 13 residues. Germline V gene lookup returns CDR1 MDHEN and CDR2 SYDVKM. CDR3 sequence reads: CASEGARNQPQHF. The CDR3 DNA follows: TGTGCCAGTGAGGGGGCTCGCAATCAGCCCCAGCATTTT.

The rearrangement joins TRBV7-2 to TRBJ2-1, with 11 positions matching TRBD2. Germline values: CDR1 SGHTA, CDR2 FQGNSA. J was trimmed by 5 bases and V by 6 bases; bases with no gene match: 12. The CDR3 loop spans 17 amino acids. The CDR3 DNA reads TGTGCCAGCAGTTGGCGGAATAGCGGGAGGGGAGACAATGAGCAGTTCTTC. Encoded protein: CASSWRNSGRGDNEQFF.

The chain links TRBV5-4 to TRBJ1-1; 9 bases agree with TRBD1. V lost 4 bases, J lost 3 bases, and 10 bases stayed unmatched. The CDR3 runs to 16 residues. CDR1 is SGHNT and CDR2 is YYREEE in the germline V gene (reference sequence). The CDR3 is CASSAGTGRGDTEAFF. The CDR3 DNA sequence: TGTGCCAGCAGCGCCGGGACAGGGAGGGGGGACACTGAAGCTTTCTTT.

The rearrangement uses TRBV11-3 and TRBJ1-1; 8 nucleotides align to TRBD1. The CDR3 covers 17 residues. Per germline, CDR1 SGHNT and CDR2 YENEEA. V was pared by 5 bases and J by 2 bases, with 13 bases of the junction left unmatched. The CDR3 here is CASSAMTGDILNTEAFF. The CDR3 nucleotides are TGTGCCAGCAGCGCCATGACAGGGGATATTCTAAACACTGAAGCTTTCTTT.

CDR3 DNA: TGTGCCAGCAGCCCCTTGGGAGGGTTGGGCGAGACCCAGTACTTC. Translation gives CASSPLGGLGETQYF. This chain joins TRBV5-6 and TRBJ2-5, with 7 bases that match TRBD2. This CDR3 has 15 amino acids. CDR1 SGHDT and CDR2 YYEEEE come from the germline V gene. Germline trimming cut 4 bases from V and 5 bases from J; bases unmatched to any gene: 11.

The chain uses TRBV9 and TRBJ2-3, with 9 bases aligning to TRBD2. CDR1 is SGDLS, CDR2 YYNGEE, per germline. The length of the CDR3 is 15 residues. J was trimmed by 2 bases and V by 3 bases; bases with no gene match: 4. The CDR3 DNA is TGTGCCAGCAGCGCGACTAGCGGAAACACAGATACGCAGTATTTT. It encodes CASSATSGNTDTQYF.

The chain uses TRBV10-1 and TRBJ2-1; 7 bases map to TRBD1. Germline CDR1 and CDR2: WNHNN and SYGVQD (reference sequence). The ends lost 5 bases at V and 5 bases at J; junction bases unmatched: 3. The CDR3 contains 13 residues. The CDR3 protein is CASSLGQNNEQFF. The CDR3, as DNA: TGCGCCAGCAGTCTGGGACAGAACAATGAGCAGTTCTTC.

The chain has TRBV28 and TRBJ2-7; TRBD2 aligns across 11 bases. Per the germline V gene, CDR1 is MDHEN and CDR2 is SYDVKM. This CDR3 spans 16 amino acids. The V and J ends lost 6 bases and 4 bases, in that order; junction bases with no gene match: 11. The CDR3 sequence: CASRTVTSGSGYEQYF. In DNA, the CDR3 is TGTGCCAGCAGAACCGTAACTAGCGGGAGTGGGTACGAGCAGTACTTC. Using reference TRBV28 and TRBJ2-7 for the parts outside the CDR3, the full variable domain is DVKVTQSSRYLVKRTGEKVFLECVQDMDHENMFWYRQDPGLGLRLIYFSYDVKMKEKGDIPEGYSVSREKKERFSLILESASTNQTSMYLCASRTVTSGSGYEQYFGPGTRLTVT.

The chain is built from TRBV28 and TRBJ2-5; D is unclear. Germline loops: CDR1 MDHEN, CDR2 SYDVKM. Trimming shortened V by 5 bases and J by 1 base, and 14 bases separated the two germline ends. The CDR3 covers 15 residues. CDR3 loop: CASSTNVRPQETQYF. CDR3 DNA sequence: TGTGCCAGCAGTACCAACGTGAGGCCCCAAGAGACCCAGTACTTC.